Each of the 25 T cell receptor beta chains below was sequenced from the same sample in a study of human T cells and chemical hapten exposure. Time point reported: patch test 1, 2 weeks after DPC sensitization. Treatment of the sample: therapeutic diphenylcyclopropenone sensitization with weekly scalp DPC. MiXCR, applied by TCRdb to the RACE reads, yields one record per CDR3 protein. The sample comprises 180,000 or so distinct CDR3 sequences, roughly 14% of which are singletons, and 1.7% rests with the top ten. The sequenced sample was whole blood, obtained in connection with sensitization to the hapten diphenylcyclopropenone (DPC). These receptor sequences come from a woman aged 30 to 39 with alopecia areata. Some clones in this sample may be carry-over from other donors' samples.

This clonotype was seen only a few times. The genes are TRBV9 and TRBJ2-5; 11 bases map to TRBD2. This CDR3 spans 16 amino acids. CDR1 is SGDLS, CDR2 YYNGEE, per germline. The V and J ends lost 0 bases and 1 base, in that order; junction bases with no gene match: 2. CDR3 loop: CASSVGGTSGQETQYF. The CDR3 DNA sequence: TGTGCCAGCAGCGTAGGGGGGACTAGCGGCCAAGAGACCCAGTACTTC.

This chain links TRBV2 with TRBJ1-5, with D possibly matching TRBD1 (5 bases). This CDR3 has 13 residues. Germline assignment: CDR1 SNHLY and CDR2 FYNNEI. Trimming removed 4 bases at V and 3 bases at J, with 7 bases between. CDR3 protein: CASSGGANQPQHF. DNA of the CDR3: TGTGCCAGCAGTGGTGGGGCCAATCAGCCCCAGCATTTT.

This clonotype was counted between two and nine times. This rearrangement joins TRBV18 to TRBJ2-2, with TRBD1 as a possible D gene (6 bases). The CDR3 has 16 residues. With 0 bases removed from V and 5 bases from J, the gap between germline ends came to 13 bases. CDR1 KGHSH and CDR2 LQKENI come from the germline V gene. The CDR3: CASSPPANRVTGELFF. Written as DNA, the CDR3 is TGTGCCAGCTCACCACCGGCGAACAGGGTAACCGGGGAGCTGTTTTTT. The whole variable domain, remainder taken from reference TRBV18 and TRBJ2-2, is NAGVMQNPRHLVRRRGQEARLRCSPMKGHSHVYWYRQLPEEGLKFMVYLQKENIIDESGMPKERFSAEFPKEGPSILRIQQVVRGDSAAYFCASSPPANRVTGELFFGEGSRLTVL.

As DNA, the CDR3 is TGTGCCAGCAGTTTTCAAGCAGGCTCTGGAAACACCATATATTTT. Protein product: CASSFQAGSGNTIYF. The rearrangement joins TRBV27 to TRBJ1-3; D is undetermined. V lost 3 bases, J lost 0 bases, and 9 bases lay in between. CDR1 is MNHEY, CDR2 SMNVEV, per germline (reference sequence). The CDR3 is 15 residues long.

This clonotype was seen more than once but under ten times. The CDR3 loop is CAWRVTNYGYTF. CDR3 in DNA: TGTGCCTGGAGGGTAACTAACTATGGCTACACCTTC. The chain has TRBV30 and TRBJ1-2; no clear D. Germline V gives CDR1 GTSNPN, CDR2 SVGIG (reference sequence). This CDR3 spans 12 amino acids. The germline V and J ends were trimmed by 3 bases and 0 bases, with 5 bases remaining between them.

The chain links TRBV19 to TRBJ2-6, with 8 bases matching TRBD2. In germline, CDR1 is LNHDA, CDR2 SQIVND (reference sequence). J lost 2 bases, V lost 3 bases, and 3 bases had no gene match. The CDR3 runs 16 residues. The CDR3 DNA follows: TGTGCCAGTAGTATCGGGACTAGAACTGGGGCCAACGTCCTGACTTTC. Encoded protein: CASSIGTRTGANVLTF. Drawing the rest from reference TRBV19 and TRBJ2-6, the complete variable domain is DGGITQSPKYLFRKEGQNVTLSCEQNLNHDAMYWYRQDPGQGLRLIYYSQIVNDFQKGDIAEGYSVSREKKESFPLTVTSAQKNPTAFYLCASSIGTRTGANVLTFGAGSRLTVL.

This clonotype showed up just a few times. The chain combines TRBV7-9 with TRBJ1-2; TRBD1 is a possible D gene (5 bases). CDR1 and CDR2 from the germline V gene are SEHNR and FQNEAQ (reference sequence). V dropped 5 bases and J dropped 0 bases, with 13 bases sitting between them. This CDR3 is 15 amino acids long. CDR3 loop: CASSPLDSPNYGYTF. The CDR3, as DNA: TGTGCCAGCAGCCCCCTCGACAGTCCTAACTATGGCTACACCTTC.

There are a few counts of this clonotype. The DNA of the CDR3 is TGCAGTGGGGGGACAGCCTCCTACGAGCAGTACTTC. Amino acid sequence: CSGGTASYEQYF. The rearrangement links TRBV20-1 to TRBJ2-7; the match to TRBD1 covers 7 bases. J was trimmed by 0 bases and V by 7 bases; bases with no gene match: 3. In germline, CDR1 is DFQATT, CDR2 SNEGSKA (reference sequence). There are 12 residues in the CDR3.

This clonotype was found a few times. The chain joins TRBV29-1 to TRBJ2-5; D unresolved. The V gene's germline CDR1 is SQVTM and CDR2 ANQGSEA. The CDR3 spans 11 residues. V was shortened by 4 bases and J by 2 bases, with 5 bases between the two germline ends. CDR3 sequence: CSVVGQETQYF. Written as DNA, the CDR3 is TGCAGCGTTGTGGGGCAAGAGACCCAGTACTTC.

This clonotype was counted between two and nine times. The chain employs TRBV10-3 and TRBJ2-1; D is unresolved. V was trimmed by 3 bases and J by 4 bases, leaving 7 bases between them. The CDR3 length is 13 residues. Germline CDR1 reads ENHRY; CDR2 reads SYGVKD. The CDR3 nucleotides are TGTGCCATCAGTGATGGCAGGTACAATGAGCAGTTCTTC. The encoded protein is CAISDGRYNEQFF.

This clonotype was observed a handful of times. V gene TRBV18 combines with J gene TRBJ1-5; maybe TRBD1 (5 bases). This CDR3 comprises 16 residues. CDR1 and CDR2 from the germline V gene are KGHSH and LQKENI. V was trimmed by 4 bases and J by 5 bases, leaving 18 bases between them. The CDR3 reads CASSQNKGIIDQPQHF. DNA for the CDR3: TGTGCCAGCTCACAGAACAAGGGGATTATCGATCAGCCCCAGCATTTT. The full variable domain, its missing parts supplied by reference TRBV18 and TRBJ1-5, is NAGVMQNPRHLVRRRGQEARLRCSPMKGHSHVYWYRQLPEEGLKFMVYLQKENIIDESGMPKERFSAEFPKEGPSILRIQQVVRGDSAAYFCASSQNKGIIDQPQHFGDGTRLSIL.

This clonotype was counted between two and nine times. V usage is TRBV7-2 and J usage is TRBJ2-2, with TRBD2 identical over 14 bases. After removal of 5 bases from V and 2 bases from J, the junction contained 10 bases not matched to a gene. The V gene's germline CDR1 is SGHTA and CDR2 FQGNSA. The CDR3 totals 19 residues. CDR3 in DNA: TGTGCCAGCAGCACCGGGACTAGCGGGGGCCGCCGAAACACCGGGGAGCTGTTTTTT. As protein: CASSTGTSGGRRNTGELFF.

The rearrangement links TRBV29-1 to TRBJ2-5; unclear D gene. Trimming pared 3 bases from V and 4 bases from J, leaving 18 bases between. Germline CDR1 is SQVTM and CDR2 is ANQGSEA. There are 15 residues in the CDR3. DNA for the CDR3: TGCAGCGTTGATGGGCGACCCAAGAGTCCAGAGACCCAGTACTTC. This codes for CSVDGRPKSPETQYF.

The genes are TRBV5-1 and TRBJ2-1; unclear D gene. Trimming left V 2 bases short and J 0 bases short, with 15 bases between. Germline V gene sequence: CDR1 SGHRS, CDR2 YFSETQ. This CDR3 has 17 amino acids. Written as DNA, the CDR3 is TGCGCCAGCAGCTTCAGCCATAGCAGTAGCTCCTACAATGAGCAGTTCTTC. Translating gives CASSFSHSSSSYNEQFF.

The gene calls are TRBV6-1 and TRBJ2-1, with D unresolved. Trimming removed 1 base at V and 3 bases at J, with 10 bases between. Germline CDR1 reads MNHNS; CDR2 reads SASEGT. This CDR3 has 15 amino acids. The CDR3 DNA follows: TGTGCCAGCAGTGAAGACGTCGACGGCTACAATGAGCAGTTCTTC. Translating it yields CASSEDVDGYNEQFF.

The chain employs TRBV28 and TRBJ2-3; D not resolved. The length of the CDR3 is 14 residues. Germline CDR1 MDHEN, CDR2 SYDVKM. The V gene lost 5 bases and the J gene lost 5 bases, with 14 bases spanning the gap. CDR3 region: CASSPPRRGDTQYF. The DNA for the CDR3 is TGTGCCAGCAGTCCCCCTCGGAGAGGAGATACGCAGTATTTT.

The table lists this clonotype with a few counts. This chain joins TRBV14 and TRBJ2-2, with D possibly TRBD1 on 5 matching bases. Trimming removed 7 bases at V and 1 base at J, with 7 bases between. The CDR3 runs to 13 residues. Germline CDR1 and CDR2: SGHDN and FVKESK. The CDR3 here is CASNRQNTGELFF. The CDR3 DNA sequence: TGTGCCAGCAACAGGCAGAACACCGGGGAGCTGTTTTTT. The whole variable domain, remainder taken from reference TRBV14 and TRBJ2-2, is EAGVTQFPSHSVIEKGQTVTLRCDPISGHDNLYWYRRVMGKEIKFLLHFVKESKQDESGMPNNRFLAERTGGTYSTLKVQPAELEDSGVYFCASNRQNTGELFFGEGSRLTVL.

This clonotype was counted between two and nine times. This sequence joins TRBV29-1 and TRBJ2-2; 7 bases are shared with TRBD1. The trim removed 7 bases at V and 6 bases at J, leaving 5 bases unmatched. In germline, CDR1 is SQVTM, CDR2 ANQGSEA. The CDR3 is 12 amino acids. CDR3: CSGGGNAGELFF. The CDR3 bases are TGCAGCGGAGGGGGCAATGCCGGGGAGCTGTTTTTT.

This clonotype was counted between two and nine times. The gene calls are TRBV29-1 and TRBJ2-1, with D perhaps being TRBD1 or TRBD2 (5 bases each). V lost 5 bases to trimming and J lost 4 bases, with 15 bases between them. The length of the CDR3 is 14 residues. Per germline, CDR1 SQVTM and CDR2 ANQGSEA. The CDR3 DNA is TGCAGCGTTAAGCAGGGAGCGACATACAATGAGCAGTTCTTC. This encodes CSVKQGATYNEQFF.

The genes are TRBV28 and TRBJ2-1; 9 bases align to TRBD2. The CDR3 is 17 amino acids. From germline, CDR1 is MDHEN and CDR2 SYDVKM. V lost 4 bases and J lost 6; bases outside the gene matches: 13. The CDR3 loop reads CASSSLVGSGGTNEQFF. The CDR3 DNA sequence: TGTGCCAGCAGTTCGCTCGTTGGAAGCGGGGGGACCAATGAGCAGTTCTTC.

This clonotype was seen many times. This sequence joins TRBV12-3 or TRBV12-4 and TRBJ1-5; D call uncertain. The CDR3 covers 17 residues. Trimming stripped 4 bases from V and 0 bases from J, with 16 bases between. The DNA of the CDR3 is TGTGCCAGCAGTTCCTACAGCCTCCTTAATAGCAATCAGCCCCAGCATTTT. Its protein is CASSSYSLLNSNQPQHF.

J is TRBJ1-4 and V is TRBV28; a weak D match, TRBD1 (5 bases). Germline V gene lookup returns CDR1 MDHEN and CDR2 SYDVKM. CDR3 length equals 16 residues. V lost 4 bases and J lost 12, with 24 bases in between. CDR3 nucleotides: TGTGCCAGCAGTTCTCGCCGGGGCTCCGCGATCCGAGAACTGTTTTTT. Amino acid sequence: CASSSRRGSAIRELFF.

The chain links TRBV20-1 to TRBJ1-1; D uncertain. Germline V CDR1 and CDR2: DFQATT, SNEGSKA (reference sequence). This CDR3 has 14 amino acids. Trimming removed 0 bases from V and 8 bases from J, with 16 bases in between. The CDR3 here is CSARDTSTRAEAFF. CDR3 in DNA: TGCAGTGCTAGAGACACCTCGACGCGGGCGGAAGCTTTCTTT.

The CDR3 sequence is CASSWDSTYEQYF. The CDR3 DNA reads as TGCGCCAGCAGCTGGGACTCTACCTACGAGCAGTACTTC. The chain is built from TRBV10-2 and TRBJ2-7; the D gene is possibly TRBD2 (6 bases). Germline loops: CDR1 WSHSY, CDR2 SAAADI. This CDR3 has 13 residues. Trimming stripped 6 bases from V and 2 bases from J, with 11 bases between.

This clonotype was picked up many times. V and J are TRBV6-2 or TRBV6-3 and TRBJ1-1, with D perhaps matching TRBD1 (5 bases). The CDR3 extends over 17 amino acids. Trimming left V 1 base short and J 1 base short, with 16 bases between. Per germline, CDR1 MNHEY and CDR2 SVGEGT. CDR3: CASSYWAGSLANTEAFF. The CDR3 DNA is TGTGCCAGCAGTTACTGGGCAGGGAGTTTGGCGAACACTGAAGCTTTCTTT.